This T cell receptor beta chain was sequenced for a study of T cells in Graves' hyperthyroidism and ophthalmopathy. Disease lasting under 3 months, a NOSPECS grade of at least 4, and a Clinical Activity Score of at least 3 were features of the ophthalmopathy patients. Thyroid ultrasound, orbital computed tomography, clinical symptoms, and serum thyroxine and TRAb underpinned diagnoses. As for this clonotype: With a much larger clone just one base away, this may be a read error.

Amplified regions were TCR beta CDR3 sequences from RNA transcripts. A first-round RT-PCR of the TCR CDR3 used the HTBI primer set. TCRdb reprocessed the multiplex PCR reads with MiXCR, giving one entry per CDR3 protein. The table includes 400,000 or so distinct CDR3 sequences, around 15% detected once. CDR1 is DFQATT, CDR2 SNEGSKA, per germline (reference sequence). The J segment lost 8 bases and the V segment lost 6 bases, leaving 12 bases of the junction unmatched. CDR3 length: 14 amino acids. The V and J genes are TRBV20-1 and TRBJ2-1; 8 bases line up with TRBD2. The receptor comes from a middle-aged man with Graves' ophthalmopathy. The sample comprised blood. For the CDR3, the DNA is TGCAGTGCCTACGGACCAGCGGGAGTAGATGAGCAGTTCTTC. This sequence encodes CSAYGPAGVDEQFF.